The 30 T cell receptor beta chains given below trace back to one sample, sequenced in a study of T cells in women clearing cervical HPV infection. Assay: immunoSEQ multiplex PCR; the TCRdb copy retains only in-frame clones and omits some. This table lists 25,000 to 35,000 clones. Material for sequencing was blood buffy coat. These receptors were taken from a woman aged 18 to 75 with a cervical HPV16 infection that either progressed to CIN3+ or cleared (not recorded which).

In regard to this clone: Coverage ceases 3 residues before the CDR3 finishes, and the germline J gene fills in the end. The genes are TRBV7-2 and TRBJ2-5; no reliable D call. This CDR3 is 12 amino acids long. Germline CDR1 reads SGHTA; CDR2 reads FQGNSA. V lost 2 bases and J lost 6, with 7 bases in between. CDR3 bases read: TGTGCCAGCAGCTTACTCAGTAAGACC. Translated, it gives CASSLLSKT. Given in full, the CDR3 is CASSLLSKTQYF.

Note on this clone: The read ends 3 residues before the CDR3 terminus; that terminus is restored from the germline J gene. The gene calls are TRBV7-2 and TRBJ1-5; 8 bases align to TRBD1. The CDR3 runs 15 residues. Germline CDR1 reads SGHTA; CDR2 reads FQGNSA. The V and J ends lost 1 base and 5 bases, in that order; junction bases with no gene match: 4. The sequenced CDR3 bases are TGTGCCAGCAGCTTAGGGCGACAGGGGCATCAGCCC. Its protein product is CASSLGRQGHQP. The whole CDR3 protein is CASSLGRQGHQPQHF.

A word on this clone: Read sequence stops 3 residues before the CDR3 end, and the germline J gene provides the missing end. The chain uses TRBV18 and TRBJ1-2; maybe TRBD1 (5 bases). The CDR3 sequence is 14 residues long. Germline-derived CDR1 and CDR2 are KGHSH and LQKENI. The DNA read from the CDR3 is TGTGCCAGCTCGCCCGGGACTGCTATAAGGGAC. Amino acids: CASSPGTAIRD. The CDR3 reads in full as CASSPGTAIRDYTF.

A note on this clone: The CDR3 goes on 3 residues after the read ends, and that part is filled in from the germline J gene. This chain links TRBV2 with TRBJ1-2; TRBD1 might be the D (6 bases). Germline loops: CDR1 SNHLY, CDR2 FYNNEI. V lost 4 bases to trimming and J lost 7 bases, with 13 bases between them. The CDR3 sequence is 13 residues long. The CDR3 loop is CASSAGVGSGYTF. The CDR3 bases that were read are TGTGCCAGCAGTGCAGGGGTCGGGTCTGGC.

Note on this clone: The CDR3 end is not reached by the read, which stops 3 residues before it; the germline J gene fills it in. The chain joins TRBV7-9 to TRBJ1-5; 7 bases fit TRBD1. Germline CDR1 SEHNR, CDR2 FQNEAQ (reference sequence). Germline trimming cut 5 bases from V and 6 bases from J; bases unmatched to any gene: 10. The CDR3 extends over 15 amino acids. The DNA read from the CDR3 is TGTGCCAGCAGCCCAGGGGGAGGGGGCTTTCAGCCC. Translated, it gives CASSPGGGGFQP. The CDR3, in full, reads CASSPGGGGFQPQHF.

In regard to this clone: The CDR3 end falls 3 residues outside the read, so it is completed with the germline J gene. The chain combines TRBV19 with TRBJ1-1; possible D gene TRBD1, 5 bases. The CDR3 consists of 15 residues. Germline V gene data show CDR1 as LNHDA and CDR2 as SQIVND (reference sequence). Trimming cost V 4 bases and J 1 base, with 13 bases left between them. Incomplete CDR3 DNA: TGTGCCAGTAGTAACGGACACTCCTCGAACACTGAA. This sequence encodes CASSNGHSSNTE. The whole CDR3 protein reads CASSNGHSSNTEAFF.

About this clone: The read comes to an end 3 residues before the CDR3 does, leaving the germline J gene to fill in the end. The gene calls are TRBV20-1 and TRBJ2-4; 10 bases map to TRBD2. This CDR3 is 13 amino acids long. V trimming: 1 base; J trimming: 8 bases; junction bases outside the gene matches: 2. The germline CDR1 and CDR2 sequences are DFQATT and SNEGSKA (reference sequence). CDR3: CSARVSGRDIQYF. The CDR3 bases that were read are TGCAGTGCTAGAGTGAGCGGGAGGGACATT.

Remarks on this clone: The CDR3 end lies 3 residues beyond the end of the read and is filled in from the germline J gene. The rearrangement joins TRBV5-1 to TRBJ2-7, with 10 bases matching TRBD1. The CDR3 is 15 residues long. V was clipped by 6 bases and J by 4 bases; unmatched bases: 10. Germline lookup yields CDR1 SGHRS and CDR2 YFSETQ. The CDR3 is CASTLSGTGVYEQYF. The CDR3 bases that were read are TGCGCCAGCACCCTCTCCGGGACAGGGGTTTACGAG.

As regards this clone: The CDR3 end falls 3 residues outside the read, so it is completed with the germline J gene. The V gene is TRBV9, the J gene TRBJ1-2, with 9 nucleotides matching TRBD1. The length of the CDR3 is 13 residues. The V gene's germline CDR1 is SGDLS and CDR2 YYNGEE. The CDR3 loop reads CASSVGTGTGYTF. The sequenced part of the CDR3 DNA is TGTGCCAGCAGCGTGGGGACAGGGACAGGC.

Note on this clone: The observed sequence ends 3 residues before the CDR3 terminus, with the missing tail filled in from the germline J gene. This chain joins TRBV11-2 and TRBJ2-1, with D possibly matching TRBD2 (6 bases). V lost 5 bases to trimming and J lost 8 bases, with 10 bases between them. The CDR3 is 12 amino acids. CDR1 is SGHAT, CDR2 FQNNGV, per germline. CDR3 protein: CASSRTSYEQFF. Partial CDR3 DNA: TGTGCCAGCAGCCGCACTAGCTATGAG.

Note on this clone: From the germline J gene comes the end of the CDR3, since the read stops 3 residues before it. The V call is TRBV20-1, the J call TRBJ1-1; no reliable D call. V was shortened by 4 bases and J by 0 bases, with 9 bases between the two germline ends. The CDR3 covers 13 residues. The germline V gene encodes CDR1 DFQATT and CDR2 SNEGSKA (reference sequence). The CDR3 here is CSAIRRMNTEAFF. The CDR3 bases that were read are TGCAGTGCTATACGCAGAATGAACACTGAA.

CDR3 DNA, as far as it was read: TGTGCCAGCAGTGAGGGTCGATACGAG. It is translated as CASSEGRYE. The CDR3 as a whole reads CASSEGRYEQYF. The J gene is TRBJ2-7, the V gene TRBV28; perhaps TRBD2 as D (5 bases). The read ends 3 residues shy of where the CDR3 ends; the end is completed using the germline J gene. The CDR3 consists of 12 residues. The germline V gene encodes CDR1 MDHEN and CDR2 SYDVKM. Trimming cost V 5 bases and J 4 bases, with 9 bases left between them.

The chain's CDR3 is CAWSRTGGSGNTIYF. CDR3 DNA, as far as it was read: TGTGCCTGGAGTAGAACAGGGGGCTCCGGAAACACC. The chain is built from TRBV30 and TRBJ1-3, with 9 nucleotides matching TRBD1. The read falls 3 residues short of the CDR3 end, and the missing part is taken from the germline J gene. Trimming cost V 2 bases and J 4 bases; bases outside gene matches: 6. Per the germline V gene, CDR1 is GTSNPN and CDR2 is SVGIG (reference sequence). The CDR3 sequence is 15 residues long.

For this clone: The read terminates 3 residues before the CDR3 end, so the remaining end is supplied by the germline J gene. The gene calls are TRBV6-4 and TRBJ2-2; 9 bases align to TRBD2. CDR3 length: 16 residues. The junction had 6 bases not matched to a gene; V was cut back by 5 bases and J by 2 bases. Germline loops: CDR1 MRHNA, CDR2 SNTAGT. CDR3 amino acids: CASSPGTSPNTGELFF. The part of the CDR3 DNA that was read is TGTGCCAGCAGTCCCGGGACTAGCCCCAACACCGGGGAG.

CDR3 DNA, as far as it was read: TGTGCCAGCACCTCGGACCCTACTAGCGGGCGAACAGATACG. It translates to CASTSDPTSGRTDT. The complete CDR3 reads CASTSDPTSGRTDTQYF. The chain links TRBV12-3 or TRBV12-4 to TRBJ2-3, with 9 bases identical to TRBD2. The read halts 3 residues ahead of the CDR3 end, with the missing end drawn from the germline J gene. With 7 bases clipped from V and 3 bases from J, the junction kept 14 bases outside the gene matches. The length of the CDR3 is 17 residues.

To note about this clone: The CDR3 extends 3 residues past the end of the read, so its final part is completed from the germline J gene. The J gene is TRBJ2-7, the V gene TRBV11-3; D perhaps matches TRBD1 (6 bases). V was cut by 3 bases and J by 1 base, with 10 bases left in between. The germline gives CDR1 SGHNT, CDR2 YENEEA. The CDR3 is 14 amino acids. CDR3 protein: CASSLDSVSYEQYF. CDR3 DNA, as far as it was read: TGTGCCAGCAGCTTGGACAGCGTATCCTACGAG.

About this clone itself: The sequence runs out 3 residues before the end of the CDR3; the remainder is reconstructed from the germline J gene. The chain couples TRBV5-1 to TRBJ1-1; 8 bases line up with TRBD1. Germline V gene data show CDR1 as SGHRS and CDR2 as YFSETQ. CDR3 length: 14 amino acids. V gave up 5 bases and J gave up 1 base; unmatched junction bases: 4. The CDR3 region is CASSYTGGNTEAFF. The CDR3 DNA, read in part, is TGCGCCAGCAGTTACACAGGGGGGAACACTGAA.

Worth noting for this clone: The read ends 3 residues shy of where the CDR3 ends; the end is completed using the germline J gene. Other DNA sequences in the same sample also yield this CDR3. The chain recombines TRBV7-9 with TRBJ1-3; TRBD1 aligns across 7 bases. The V gene's germline CDR1 is SEHNR and CDR2 FQNEAQ (reference sequence). J lost 5 bases, V lost 5 bases, and 9 bases had no gene match. The CDR3 runs to 15 residues. The sequenced CDR3 bases are TGTGCCAGCAGCATAGAGACAGGGCTGCGAAACACC. Its protein product is CASSIETGLRNT. The whole CDR3 reads CASSIETGLRNTIYF.

In the case of this clone: From the germline J gene comes the end of the CDR3, since the read stops 3 residues before it. The J gene is TRBJ1-1, the V gene TRBV2; 7 positions match TRBD1. Germline V gene lookup returns CDR1 SNHLY and CDR2 FYNNEI. CDR3 length: 13 residues. The trim removed 4 bases at V and 2 bases at J, leaving 1 base unmatched. CDR3 DNA, as far as it was read: TGTGCCAGCAGTGGACAGGGAAACACTGAA. Its translation is CASSGQGNTE. The whole CDR3 reads CASSGQGNTEAFF.

Notes on this clone: The CDR3 end falls 3 residues outside the read, so it is completed with the germline J gene. This chain connects TRBV5-1 to TRBJ2-1; D is unresolved. The CDR3 is made up of 15 amino acids. Germline assignment: CDR1 SGHRS and CDR2 YFSETQ. V lost 0 bases and J 9 bases, leaving 16 bases between the germline ends. CDR3 loop: CASSLEGNSRGEQFF. The sequenced CDR3 bases are TGCGCCAGCAGCTTGGAAGGCAATTCTAGAGGTGAG.

Concerning this clone itself: The DNA ends 3 residues before the CDR3 does, and the rest of the CDR3 is filled in from the germline J gene. The rearrangement links TRBV7-6 to TRBJ2-4; the match to TRBD2 covers 7 bases. There are 14 residues in the CDR3. In germline, CDR1 is SGHVS, CDR2 FNYEAQ. CDR3 region: CASSLGGLNYGQYF. The sequenced part of the CDR3 DNA is TGTGCCAGCAGCTTAGGGGGACTAAACTATGGT. Based on the CDR3 plus reference TRBV7-6 and TRBJ2-4, the full variable domain is GAGVSQSPRYKVTKRGQDVALRCDPISGHVSLYWYRQALGQGPEFLTYFNYEAQQDKSGLPNDRFSAERPEGSISTLTIQRTEQRDSAMYRCASSLGGLNYGQYFGAGTRLSVL.

The CDR3: CASSTRTSTDTQYF. The DNA read from the CDR3 is TGTGCCAGCAGCACCCGGACTAGCACAGATACG. The rearrangement uses TRBV13 and TRBJ2-3, with D possibly matching TRBD2 (5 bases). The CDR3 end is not reached by the read, which stops 3 residues before it; the germline J gene fills it in. This CDR3 contains 14 residues. Trimming cost V 5 bases and J 0 bases, with 9 bases left between them. Germline V lookup: CDR1 PRHDT, CDR2 FYEKMQ (reference sequence). The whole variable domain, remainder taken from reference TRBV13 and TRBJ2-3, is AAGVIQSPRHLIKEKRETATLKCYPIPRHDTVYWYQQGPGQDPQFLISFYEKMQSDKGSIPDRFSAQQFSDYHSELNMSSLELGDSALYFCASSTRTSTDTQYFGPGTRLTVL.

A note on this clone: Read coverage stops 3 residues before the CDR3 terminus; the germline J gene supplies the remainder. The gene calls are TRBV5-1 and TRBJ2-3, with a tentative D call TRBD2 (5 bases). The V gene lost 0 bases and the J gene lost 2 bases, with 13 bases spanning the gap. Germline CDR1 and CDR2: SGHRS and YFSETQ. The CDR3 runs 16 residues. CDR3 DNA (partial): TGCGCCAGCAGCTTGGATTCGGACTTCCTCACAGATACG. The encoded protein is CASSLDSDFLTDT. The whole CDR3 protein reads CASSLDSDFLTDTQYF. Using reference TRBV5-1 and TRBJ2-3 for the parts outside the CDR3, the full variable domain is KAGVTQTPRYLIKTRGQQVTLSCSPISGHRSVSWYQQTPGQGLQFLFEYFSETQRNKGNFPGRFSGRQFSNSRSEMNVSTLELGDSALYLCASSLDSDFLTDTQYFGPGTRLTVL.

As for this clone: The read ends 3 residues early relative to the CDR3; the germline J gene fills the gap. This chain links TRBV7-3 with TRBJ2-2, with TRBD2 identical over 8 bases. The CDR3 extends over 18 amino acids. CDR1 and CDR2 (germline): SGHTA, FQGTGA. V lost 4 bases to trimming and J lost 1 base; unmatched junction nucleotides: 11. Here the CDR3 reads CASSSRSMAGGNTGELFF. Partial CDR3 DNA: TGTGCCAGCAGCTCCCGCTCAATGGCGGGAGGGAACACCGGGGAG.

With regard to this clone: The CDR3 end is not reached by the read, which stops 3 residues before it; the germline J gene fills it in. This rearrangement joins TRBV5-6 to TRBJ2-7; D unclear. Germline V lookup: CDR1 SGHDT, CDR2 YYEEEE. This CDR3 has 14 residues. V lost 3 bases and J lost 2, with 12 bases in between. CDR3 loop: CASSSITITYEQYF. The CDR3 DNA, read in part, is TGTGCCAGCAGCTCAATCACTATAACCTACGAG.

Regarding this clone: The read halts 3 residues ahead of the CDR3 end, with the missing end drawn from the germline J gene. The chain has TRBV18 and TRBJ2-3, with D tentatively TRBD1 (6 bases). The CDR3 consists of 13 residues. Germline loops: CDR1 KGHSH, CDR2 LQKENI. The CDR3 loop is CASPTDRTAAQYF. The CDR3 DNA, read in part, is TGTGCCAGCCCAACCGACAGGACCGCCGCG.

Of note for this clone: The missing CDR3 end, 3 residues past where the read stops, is filled in from the germline J gene. The chain couples TRBV29-1 to TRBJ1-1, with D perhaps matching TRBD1 (6 bases). The V end was cut by 4 bases, the J end by 3 bases, with 12 bases between. The germline V gene has CDR1 SQVTM and CDR2 ANQGSEA. The CDR3 loop spans 13 amino acids. The CDR3 loop is CSVVHREDTEAFF. The sequenced part of the CDR3 DNA is TGCAGCGTTGTGCACAGGGAGGACACTGAA.

In regard to this clone: Read sequence stops 3 residues before the CDR3 end, and the germline J gene provides the missing end. The gene calls are TRBV19 and TRBJ1-5, with unresolved D. The germline CDR1 and CDR2 sequences are LNHDA and SQIVND (reference sequence). The CDR3 length is 16 residues. Trimming took off 3 bases at V and 2 bases at J, with 14 bases between the two ends. The CDR3 loop is CASSIFEGRGNQPQHF. The part of the CDR3 DNA that was read is TGTGCCAGTAGTATTTTTGAGGGTAGGGGCAATCAGCCC.

About this clone: The observed sequence ends 3 residues before the CDR3 terminus, with the missing tail filled in from the germline J gene. The rearrangement uses TRBV28 and TRBJ2-3; 7 nucleotides line up with TRBD1. Germline CDR1 and CDR2: MDHEN and SYDVKM. V shed 2 bases, J shed 7 bases, and the junction held 6 bases outside the gene matches. The CDR3 is made up of 14 amino acids. The sequenced CDR3 bases are TGTGCCAGCAGTTTAGATCAGGGGGTGAATACG. Amino acid sequence: CASSLDQGVNT. The whole CDR3 sequence is CASSLDQGVNTQYF.

In regard to this clone: Read sequence stops 3 residues before the CDR3 end, and the germline J gene provides the missing end. J is TRBJ2-3 and V is TRBV7-9, with 7 bases fitting TRBD1. The CDR3 consists of 15 residues. Trimming cost V 5 bases and J 3 bases; bases outside gene matches: 8. In germline, CDR1 is SEHNR, CDR2 FQNEAQ (reference sequence). The part of the CDR3 DNA that was read is TGTGCCAGCAGCACATGGACAGGAAGTACAGATACG. Amino acids: CASSTWTGSTDT. The full CDR3 protein reads CASSTWTGSTDTQYF.